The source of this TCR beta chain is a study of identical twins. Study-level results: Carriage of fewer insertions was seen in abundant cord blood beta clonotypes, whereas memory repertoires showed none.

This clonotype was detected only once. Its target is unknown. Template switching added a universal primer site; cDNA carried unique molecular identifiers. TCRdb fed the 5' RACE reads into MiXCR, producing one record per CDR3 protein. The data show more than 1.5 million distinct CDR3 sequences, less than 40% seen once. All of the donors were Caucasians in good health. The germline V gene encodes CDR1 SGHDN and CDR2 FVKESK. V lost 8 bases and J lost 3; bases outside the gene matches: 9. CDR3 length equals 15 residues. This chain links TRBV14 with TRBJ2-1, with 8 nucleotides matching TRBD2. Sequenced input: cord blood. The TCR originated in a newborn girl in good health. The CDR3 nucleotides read TGTGCCAGCGGCCGCGCCGGGACTAGCTACAATGAGCAGTTCTTC. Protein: CASGRAGTSYNEQFF. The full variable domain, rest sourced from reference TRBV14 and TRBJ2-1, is EAGVTQFPSHSVIEKGQTVTLRCDPISGHDNLYWYRRVMGKEIKFLLHFVKESKQDESGMPNNRFLAERTGGTYSTLKVQPAELEDSGVYFCASGRAGTSYNEQFFGPGTRLTVL.